The entry that follows covers one TCR beta chain sequence. Its specificity is unknown. The CDR3 covers 14 residues. The germline CDR1 and CDR2 sequences are SGHRS and YFSETQ. With 4 bases removed from V and 3 bases from J, the gap between germline ends came to 14 bases. The sample originates from a study of CD8 T cells in ankylosing spondylitis. Study-wide points: It appeared that ankylosing spondylitis blood was characterized by a TCR beta motif of fewer than 10 highly homologous variants. Clones linked to disease, bearing a CD8+ phenotype, were relatively rare in peripheral blood.

Researchers built TCR beta libraries using quantitative 5'-RACE with molecular barcodes. One entry per CDR3 protein, called by TCRdb with MiXCR from the 5' RACE reads. The profile shows 340,000 or so distinct CDR3 sequences, about 15% of them singletons. The sample taken for sequencing was blood, either unsorted or a sorted T cell fraction (not recorded which). This sequence was found in a male donor with ankylosing spondylitis or in good health (not recorded which). J is TRBJ2-7 and V is TRBV5-1; D gene unclear. The CDR3 spells CASSHGLVGYEQYF. In nucleotides, the CDR3 is TGCGCCAGCAGCCATGGGCTGGTGGGCTACGAGCAGTACTTC.